This T cell receptor (beta chain) is drawn from a study of blood T cell repertoires in COVID-19. About the research overall: From the United States, Italy and Spain came samples of acute and convalescent COVID-19. T cells, B-cell-depleted T cells, or PBMCs supplied cDNA or gDNA.

In the original workflow: Reference gene primers were amplified, and this amplification served to estimate nucleated cell counts. This table comes from immunoSEQ multiplex PCR, and its TCRdb copy is limited to in-frame clones, with some not included. V and J calls and clone size are copied from that table; D and trimming were computed from the DNA. The sample consists of 310,000 or so clones, around four fifths of them appearing once. Germline CDR1 is SGHVS and CDR2 is FQNEAQ. This CDR3 has 13 residues. V was clipped by 5 bases and J by 2 bases, with 9 bases between them. The rearrangement joins TRBV7-8 to TRBJ2-5; tentative D call: TRBD1 (6 bases). The sample consisted of peripheral blood. The TCR originated in a woman aged 45 to 65 with acute or convalescent COVID-19. Here the CDR3 reads CASSPDRQETQYF. CDR3 DNA: TGTGCCAGCAGCCCGGACAGACAAGAGACCCAGTACTTC.